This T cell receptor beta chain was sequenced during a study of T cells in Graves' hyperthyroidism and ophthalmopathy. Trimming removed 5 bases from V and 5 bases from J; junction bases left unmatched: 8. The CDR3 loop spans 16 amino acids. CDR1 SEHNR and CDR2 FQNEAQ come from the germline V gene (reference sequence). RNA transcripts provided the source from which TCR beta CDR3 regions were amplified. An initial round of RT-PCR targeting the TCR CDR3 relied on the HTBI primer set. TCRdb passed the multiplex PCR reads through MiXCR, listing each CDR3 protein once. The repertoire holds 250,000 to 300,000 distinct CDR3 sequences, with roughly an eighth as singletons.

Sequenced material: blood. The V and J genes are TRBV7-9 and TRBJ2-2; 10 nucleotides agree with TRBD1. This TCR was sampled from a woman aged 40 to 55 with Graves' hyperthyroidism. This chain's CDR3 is CASSIQGTGVTGELFF. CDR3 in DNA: TGTGCCAGCAGCATACAAGGGACAGGGGTTACCGGGGAGCTGTTTTTT.